This TCR beta chain was identified during a study of neurological immune-mediated disorders. J gave up 3 bases and V 3 bases, and 8 bases lay outside the gene matches. The CDR3 has 17 amino acids. Germline V gives CDR1 SGHVS, CDR2 FQNEAQ. 5'RACE generated cDNA with 10-nucleotide random UMIs. In each sequencing run, over 170 million TCR-beta sequences were generated from 15-18 subjects. TCRdb reprocessed the 5' RACE reads via MiXCR and lists one record per CDR3 protein. The table shows tens of thousands of distinct CDR3 sequences, with roughly 9.9% occurring only once. At least ten counts were recorded for this clonotype.

The TCR sequence derives from a man aged 50 to 59 in good health. Source material: PBMCs. The chain combines TRBV7-8 with TRBJ2-1, with 10 bases that match TRBD2. This chain's CDR3 is CASSFFPSGSVYNEQFF. CDR3 coding DNA: TGTGCCAGCAGCTTCTTCCCTAGCGGGAGTGTCTACAATGAGCAGTTCTTC. Full variable domain (remainder filled in from reference TRBV7-8 and TRBJ2-1): GAGVSQSPRYKVAKRGQDVALRCDPISGHVSLFWYQQALGQGPEFLTYFQNEAQLDKSGLPSDRFFAERPEGSVSTLKIQRTQQEDSAVYLCASSFFPSGSVYNEQFFGPGTRLTVL.